This T cell receptor (beta chain) derives from a study of long-term antiretroviral therapy in people with HIV. Sequencing used immunoSEQ v3.0 at survey level. TCRdb's copy holds only in-frame clones and misses some; the assay was immunoSEQ multiplex PCR. The sample includes tens of thousands of clones, approximately 80% of them seen just once. Regarding the study as a whole: Clones with expansion before ART led the repertoire at all time points. Information on adherence, resistance and therapy changes was unavailable.

Germline lookup yields CDR1 SEHNR and CDR2 FQNEAQ (reference sequence). CDR3 length: 12 amino acids. V lost 11 bases, J lost 6 bases, and 14 bases lay in between. On this clone itself: Its antigen is as yet unknown.

The rearrangement uses TRBV7-9 and TRBJ2-1, with unresolved D. The source of this sequence is a man aged 18 to 35 with HIV. This specimen consisted of unsorted PBMCs, obtained 0.3 years after starting antiretroviral therapy. CDR3 sequence: CAPVVVSNEQFF. Here the CDR3 DNA reads TGTGCCCCTGTCGTTGTATCCAATGAGCAGTTCTTC.